The 10 T cell receptor beta chains listed next were all sequenced from one sample in a study of T cell clones after liver transplantation. TCRdb's copy holds only in-frame clones and misses some; the assay was immunoSEQ multiplex PCR. The sample records about 75,000 clones, around four fifths being singletons. Sequenced material: CD4+ T cells from blood, taken around 48 months after liver transplant. All receptors derive from a human patient who received a liver transplant. Some T cells may be supplied by the graft donor.

The chain has TRBV6-5 and TRBJ1-5; D gene ambiguous. There are 15 residues in the CDR3. The germline gives CDR1 MNHEY, CDR2 SVGAGI. With 6 bases removed from V and 0 bases from J, the gap between germline ends came to 12 bases. In DNA, the CDR3 is TGTGCCAGCAGCCCCTCAGGCATTAGCAATCAGCCCCAGCATTTT. Its translation: CASSPSGISNQPQHF.

This chain uses TRBV29-1 with TRBJ1-1; 9 nucleotides agree with TRBD1. Germline V CDR1 and CDR2: SQVTM, ANQGSEA. Trimming at V came to 6 bases and at J to 1 base, leaving 3 bases not matched to a gene. The CDR3 length is 13 residues. CDR3 loop: CSVTDRGNTEAFF. CDR3 sequence (DNA): TGCAGCGTCACGGACAGGGGGAACACTGAAGCTTTCTTT.

The chain employs TRBV30 and TRBJ2-7, with 11 bases that match TRBD1. V gave up 6 bases and J gave up 3 bases; unmatched junction bases: 4. CDR3 length: 13 amino acids. The V gene's germline CDR1 is GTSNPN and CDR2 SVGIG (reference sequence). CDR3 amino acids: CACRDRGVYEQYF. CDR3 in DNA: TGTGCCTGCCGGGACAGGGGGGTCTACGAGCAGTACTTC.

The J gene is TRBJ2-3, the V gene TRBV2, with 7 positions matching TRBD2. The CDR3 length is 12 residues. J was trimmed by 10 bases and V by 5 bases; bases with no gene match: 6. Germline V lookup: CDR1 SNHLY, CDR2 FYNNEI. CDR3: CASSTIREAQYF. The CDR3 coding sequence is TGTGCCAGCAGTACCATTCGGGAGGCGCAGTATTTT. Looking up the rest from reference TRBV2 and TRBJ2-3 gives the full variable domain: EPEVTQTPSHQVTQMGQEVILRCVPISNHLYFYWYRQILGQKVEFLVSFYNNEISEKSEIFDDQFSVERPDGSNFTLKIRSTKLEDSAMYFCASSTIREAQYFGPGTRLTVL.

This clone was observed a single time. The chain is built from TRBV7-8 and TRBJ2-4, with D unresolved. Between the trimmed V and J ends, which lost 4 bases and 1 base, there was a span of 14 bases. CDR1 SGHVS and CDR2 FQNEAQ come from the germline V gene. The CDR3 loop spans 16 amino acids. CDR3 protein: CASSSGPPSAKNIQYF. CDR3 in DNA: TGTGCCAGCAGCTCCGGGCCCCCCTCGGCCAAAAACATTCAGTACTTC.

The rearrangement joins TRBV3-2 to TRBJ1-4; the table's D gene call, TRBD1, was not cross checked with the DNA. TRBV3-2 constitutes a pseudogene. The CDR3 sequence is 9 residues long. The CDR3 DNA follows: TGTGCCAGCAGCGGGCCCCTGTTTTTT. Protein sequence: CASSGPLFF.

The chain has TRBV4-2 and TRBJ2-3; D is possibly TRBD1 (6 bases). This CDR3 is 15 amino acids long. With 4 bases removed from V and 0 bases from J, the gap between germline ends came to 11 bases. Germline V CDR1 and CDR2: LGHNA, YNFKEQ. The CDR3: CASSLGGGSTDTQYF. The DNA of the CDR3 is TGTGCCAGCAGCCTTGGGGGCGGCAGCACAGATACGCAGTATTTT.

The CDR3 loop is CASRPASGTSGRETQYF. The CDR3 region has the DNA TGTGCCAGCAGGCCCGCCTCCGGGACTAGCGGGAGAGAGACCCAGTACTTC. The chain has TRBV2 and TRBJ2-5; TRBD2 matches 14 bases. The V and J ends lost 6 bases and 4 bases, in that order; junction bases with no gene match: 10. The germline gives CDR1 SNHLY, CDR2 FYNNEI. This CDR3 contains 17 residues.

CDR3: CASSAQGTYGYTF. CDR3 nucleotide sequence: TGTGCCAGCAGCGCCCAGGGTACCTATGGCTACACCTTC. The gene calls are TRBV9 and TRBJ1-2; D might be TRBD1 (5 bases). V lost 3 bases and J 4 bases, leaving 10 bases between the germline ends. The CDR3 has 13 amino acids. CDR1 SGDLS and CDR2 YYNGEE come from the germline V gene.

This clone appeared once. The rearrangement links TRBV5-1 to TRBJ1-3, with unresolved D. The V end lost 0 bases, the J end lost 4 bases, and 8 bases lay between the germline ends. The CDR3 contains 14 residues. Germline values: CDR1 SGHRS, CDR2 YFSETQ. The CDR3 reads CASSLERGGNTIYF. CDR3 in DNA: TGCGCCAGCAGCTTGGAGCGGGGAGGAAACACCATATATTTT.